The present TCR beta chain was sequenced within a study of post-analysis software for immune sequencing data. Study context: Recorded disease courses covered relapsing-remitting, secondary progressive and progressive-relapsing multiple sclerosis. Some patients had no subtype annotation. Study findings and constraints: People with multiple sclerosis had a significantly lower normalized Chao1 diversity than controls did. Patients used roughly five TRBV segments, including TRBV5-6, TRBV5-1 and TRBV20-1, more often than controls.

The CDR3 contains 13 residues. Looked up from germline, CDR1 is SGHRS and CDR2 is YFSETQ. Trimming left V 4 bases short and J 7 bases short, with 14 bases between. With regard to this clonotype: The antigen is not known.

Unique molecular identifiers featured in each of the TCR beta cDNA libraries. Once about 0.95 to 10 million T cells were used, roughly 0.5 million cDNA molecules resulted. TCRdb reprocessed the PCR reads via MiXCR and lists one record per CDR3 protein. Of roughly 580,000 distinct CDR3 sequences in the sample, 44% are singletons; the top ten hold approximately 1.7%. This clonotype was sampled from a girl aged 10-17 years with multiple sclerosis. V gene TRBV5-1 combines with J gene TRBJ1-2; D ambiguous. Input material: blood. CDR3 sequence reads: CASSPPGRTGYTF. The CDR3 coding sequence is TGCGCCAGCAGCCCCCCGGGGAGGACTGGCTACACCTTC. The full variable domain, with the rest looked up from reference TRBV5-1 and TRBJ1-2, is KAGVTQTPRYLIKTRGQQVTLSCSPISGHRSVSWYQQTPGQGLQFLFEYFSETQRNKGNFPGRFSGRQFSNSRSEMNVSTLELGDSALYLCASSPPGRTGYTFGSGTRLTVV.